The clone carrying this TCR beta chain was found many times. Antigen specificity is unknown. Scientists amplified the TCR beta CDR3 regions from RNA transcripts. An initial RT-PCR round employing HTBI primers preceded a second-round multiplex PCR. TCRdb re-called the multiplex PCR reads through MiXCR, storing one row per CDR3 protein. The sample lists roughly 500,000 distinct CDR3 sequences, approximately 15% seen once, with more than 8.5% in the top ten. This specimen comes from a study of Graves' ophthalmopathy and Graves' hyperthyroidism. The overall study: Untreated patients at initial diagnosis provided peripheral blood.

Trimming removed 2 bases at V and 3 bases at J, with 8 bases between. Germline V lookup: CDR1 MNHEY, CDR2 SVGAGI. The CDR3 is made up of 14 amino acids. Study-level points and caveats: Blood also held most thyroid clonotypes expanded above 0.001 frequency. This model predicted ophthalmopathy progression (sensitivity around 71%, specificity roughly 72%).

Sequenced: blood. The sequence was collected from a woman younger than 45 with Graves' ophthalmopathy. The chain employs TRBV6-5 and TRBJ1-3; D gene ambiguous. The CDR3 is CASSYRENGNTIYF. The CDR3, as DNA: TGTGCCAGCAGTTACAGGGAGAATGGAAACACCATATATTTT.